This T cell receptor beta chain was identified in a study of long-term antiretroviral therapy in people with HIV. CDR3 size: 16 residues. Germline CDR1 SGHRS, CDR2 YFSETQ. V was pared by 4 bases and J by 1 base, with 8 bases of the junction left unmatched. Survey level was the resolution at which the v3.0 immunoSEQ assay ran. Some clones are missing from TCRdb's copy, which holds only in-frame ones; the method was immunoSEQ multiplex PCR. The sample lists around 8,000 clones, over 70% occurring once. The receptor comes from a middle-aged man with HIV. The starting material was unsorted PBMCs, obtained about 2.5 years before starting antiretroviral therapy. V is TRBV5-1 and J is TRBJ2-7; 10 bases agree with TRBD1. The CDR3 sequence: CASSTGTGVKSYEQYF. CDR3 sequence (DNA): TGCGCCAGCAGCACCGGGACAGGGGTTAAATCCTACGAGCAGTACTTC. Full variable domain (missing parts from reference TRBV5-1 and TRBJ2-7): KAGVTQTPRYLIKTRGQQVTLSCSPISGHRSVSWYQQTPGQGLQFLFEYFSETQRNKGNFPGRFSGRQFSNSRSEMNVSTLELGDSALYLCASSTGTGVKSYEQYFGPGTRLTVT.